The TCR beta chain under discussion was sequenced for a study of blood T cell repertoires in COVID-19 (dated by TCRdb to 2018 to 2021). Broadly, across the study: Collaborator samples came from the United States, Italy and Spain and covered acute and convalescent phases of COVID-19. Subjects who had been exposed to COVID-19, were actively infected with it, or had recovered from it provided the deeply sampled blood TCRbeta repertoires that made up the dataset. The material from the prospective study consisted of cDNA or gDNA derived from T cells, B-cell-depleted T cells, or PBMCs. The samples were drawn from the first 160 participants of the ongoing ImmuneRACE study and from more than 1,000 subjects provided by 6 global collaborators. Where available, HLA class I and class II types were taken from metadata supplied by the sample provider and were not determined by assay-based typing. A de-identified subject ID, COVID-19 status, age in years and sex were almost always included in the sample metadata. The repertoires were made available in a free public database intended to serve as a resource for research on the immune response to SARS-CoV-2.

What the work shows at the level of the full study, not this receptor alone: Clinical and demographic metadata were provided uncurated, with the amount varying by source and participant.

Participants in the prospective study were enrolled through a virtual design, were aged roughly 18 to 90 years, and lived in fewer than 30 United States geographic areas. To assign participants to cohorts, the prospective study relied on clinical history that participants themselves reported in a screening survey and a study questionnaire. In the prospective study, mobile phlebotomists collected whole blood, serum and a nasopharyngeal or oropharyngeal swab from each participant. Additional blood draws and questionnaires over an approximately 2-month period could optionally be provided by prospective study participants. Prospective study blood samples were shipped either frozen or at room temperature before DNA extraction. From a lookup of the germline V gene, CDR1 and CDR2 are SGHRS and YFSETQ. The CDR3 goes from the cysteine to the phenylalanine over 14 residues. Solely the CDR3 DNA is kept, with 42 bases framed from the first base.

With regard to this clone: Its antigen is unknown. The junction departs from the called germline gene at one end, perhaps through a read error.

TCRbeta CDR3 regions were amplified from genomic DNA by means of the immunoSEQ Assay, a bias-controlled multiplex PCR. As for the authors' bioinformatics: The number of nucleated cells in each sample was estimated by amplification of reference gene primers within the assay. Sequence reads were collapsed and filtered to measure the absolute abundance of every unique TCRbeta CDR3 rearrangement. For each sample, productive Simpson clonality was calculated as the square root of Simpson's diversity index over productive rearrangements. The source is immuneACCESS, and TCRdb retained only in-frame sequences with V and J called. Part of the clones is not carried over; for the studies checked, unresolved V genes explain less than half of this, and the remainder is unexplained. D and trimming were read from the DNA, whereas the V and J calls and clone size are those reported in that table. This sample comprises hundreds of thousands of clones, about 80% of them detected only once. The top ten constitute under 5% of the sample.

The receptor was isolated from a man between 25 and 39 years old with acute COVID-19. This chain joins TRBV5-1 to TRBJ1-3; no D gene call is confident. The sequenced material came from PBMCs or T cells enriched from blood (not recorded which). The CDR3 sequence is CASSLDLSGNTIYF. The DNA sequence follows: TGTGCCAGCAGCCTAGACCTCTCTGGAAACACCATATATTTT.